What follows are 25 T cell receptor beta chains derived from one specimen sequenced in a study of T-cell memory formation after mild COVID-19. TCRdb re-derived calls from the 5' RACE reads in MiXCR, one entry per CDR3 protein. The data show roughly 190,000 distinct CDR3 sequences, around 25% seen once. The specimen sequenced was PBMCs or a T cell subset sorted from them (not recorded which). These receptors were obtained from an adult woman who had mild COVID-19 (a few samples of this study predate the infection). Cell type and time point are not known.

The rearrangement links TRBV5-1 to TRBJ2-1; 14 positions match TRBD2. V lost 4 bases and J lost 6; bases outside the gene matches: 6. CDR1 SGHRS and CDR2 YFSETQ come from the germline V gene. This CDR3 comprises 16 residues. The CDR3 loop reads CASSPPGLAGVNEQFF. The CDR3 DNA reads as TGCGCCAGCAGCCCACCGGGACTAGCGGGAGTCAATGAGCAGTTCTTC. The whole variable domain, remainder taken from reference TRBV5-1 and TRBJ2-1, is KAGVTQTPRYLIKTRGQQVTLSCSPISGHRSVSWYQQTPGQGLQFLFEYFSETQRNKGNFPGRFSGRQFSNSRSEMNVSTLELGDSALYLCASSPPGLAGVNEQFFGPGTRLTVL.

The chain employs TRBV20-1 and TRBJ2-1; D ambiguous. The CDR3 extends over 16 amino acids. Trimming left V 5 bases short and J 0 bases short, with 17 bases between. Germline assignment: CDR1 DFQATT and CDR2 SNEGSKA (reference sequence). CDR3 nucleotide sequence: TGCAGTGCTCCTCTGGCTAGTTGGGCCTCCTACAATGAGCAGTTCTTC. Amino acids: CSAPLASWASYNEQFF.

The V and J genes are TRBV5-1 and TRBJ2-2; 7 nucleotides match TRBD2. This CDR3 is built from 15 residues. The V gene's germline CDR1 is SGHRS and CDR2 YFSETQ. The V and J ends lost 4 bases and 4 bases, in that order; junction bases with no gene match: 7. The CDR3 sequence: CASSADRLATGELFF. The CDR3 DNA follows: TGCGCCAGCAGCGCGGACCGACTAGCCACCGGGGAGCTGTTTTTT.

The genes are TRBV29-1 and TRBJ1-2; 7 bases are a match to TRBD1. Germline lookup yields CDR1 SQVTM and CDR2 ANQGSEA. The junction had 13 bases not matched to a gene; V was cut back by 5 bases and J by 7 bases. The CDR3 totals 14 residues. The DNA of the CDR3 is TGCAGCGTTCTTCGACAGGGAAGTGTGCCTGGCTACACCTTC. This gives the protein CSVLRQGSVPGYTF. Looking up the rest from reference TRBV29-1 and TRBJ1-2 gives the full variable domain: SAVISQKPSRDICQRGTSLTIQCQVDSQVTMMFWYRQQPGQSLTLIATANQGSEATYESGFVIDKFPISRPNLTFSTLTVSNMSPEDSSIYLCSVLRQGSVPGYTFGSGTRLTVV.

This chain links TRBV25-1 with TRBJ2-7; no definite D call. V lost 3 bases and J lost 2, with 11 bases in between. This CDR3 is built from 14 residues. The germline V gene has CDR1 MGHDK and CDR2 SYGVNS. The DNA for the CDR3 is TGTGCCAGCAGTGATGCGGCTGTACCCTACGAGCAGTACTTC. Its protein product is CASSDAAVPYEQYF.

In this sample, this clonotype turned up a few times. The CDR3 region is CATSDPRTGRGQYF. The CDR3 DNA follows: TGTGCCACCAGTGACCCGAGGACAGGGCGAGGGCAGTACTTC. The rearrangement links TRBV24-1 to TRBJ2-7; 8 bases are a match to TRBD1. V lost 4 bases to trimming and J lost 9 bases; unmatched junction nucleotides: 10. Per the germline V gene, CDR1 is KGHDR and CDR2 is SFDVKD. This CDR3 region has 14 residues.

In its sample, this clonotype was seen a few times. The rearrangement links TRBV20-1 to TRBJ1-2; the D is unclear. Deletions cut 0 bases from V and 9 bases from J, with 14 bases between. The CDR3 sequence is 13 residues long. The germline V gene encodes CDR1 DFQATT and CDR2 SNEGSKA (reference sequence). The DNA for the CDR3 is TGCAGTGCTAGAGATCCCGACGGACTAAGCTACACCTTC. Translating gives CSARDPDGLSYTF.

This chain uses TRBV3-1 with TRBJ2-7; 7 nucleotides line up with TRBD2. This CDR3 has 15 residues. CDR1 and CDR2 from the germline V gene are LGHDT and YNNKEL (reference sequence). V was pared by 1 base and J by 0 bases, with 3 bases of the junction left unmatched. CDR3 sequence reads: CASSQVWTSSYEQYF. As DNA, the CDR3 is TGTGCCAGCAGCCAAGTTTGGACTAGCTCCTACGAGCAGTACTTC.

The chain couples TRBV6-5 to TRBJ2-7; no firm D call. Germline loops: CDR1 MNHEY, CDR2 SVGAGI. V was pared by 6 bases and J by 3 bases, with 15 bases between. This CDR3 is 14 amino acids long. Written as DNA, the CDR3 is TGTGCCAGCAGCCCCATGGGGTCTGGCTACGAGCAGTACTTC. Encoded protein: CASSPMGSGYEQYF.

The CDR3 nucleotides read TGTGCCAGCAGTACCACCCCCGGGACTAGCCGGGAGACCCAGTACTTC. Its translation is CASSTTPGTSRETQYF. The V and J genes are TRBV6-5 and TRBJ2-5; 9 nucleotides agree with TRBD2. This CDR3 contains 16 residues. The junction had 12 bases not matched to a gene; V was cut back by 5 bases and J by 5 bases. Germline assignment: CDR1 MNHEY and CDR2 SVGAGI.

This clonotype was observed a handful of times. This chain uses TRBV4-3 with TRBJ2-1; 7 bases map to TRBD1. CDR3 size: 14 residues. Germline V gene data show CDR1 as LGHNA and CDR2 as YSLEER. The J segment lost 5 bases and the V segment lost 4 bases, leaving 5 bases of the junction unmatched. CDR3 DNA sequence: TGCGCCAGCAGCCCGTACAGGGGAAACAATGAGCAGTTCTTC. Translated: CASSPYRGNNEQFF.

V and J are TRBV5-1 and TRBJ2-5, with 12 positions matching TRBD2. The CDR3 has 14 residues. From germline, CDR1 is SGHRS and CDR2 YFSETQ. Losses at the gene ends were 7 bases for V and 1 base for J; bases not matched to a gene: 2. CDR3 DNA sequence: TGCGCCAGCTCTAGCGGGGGGGCCCAAGAGACCCAGTACTTC. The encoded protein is CASSSGGAQETQYF.

CDR3 bases: TGTGCCAGCAGCCTAACCCTAGCGGGAGGGCGGGATACGCAGTATTTT. Translation gives CASSLTLAGGRDTQYF. V gene TRBV6-5 combines with J gene TRBJ2-3, with TRBD2 matching over 12 bases. Germline CDR1 is MNHEY and CDR2 is SVGAGI. The V gene end was trimmed by 6 bases and the J gene end by 6 bases; junction bases not matched to a gene: 10. CDR3 length: 16 residues.

CDR3 bases: TGTGCCAGCAACGCACATAGACACACTGAAGCTTTCTTT. It is translated as CASNAHRHTEAFF. The chain uses TRBV14 and TRBJ1-1; D uncertain. The CDR3 totals 13 residues. Germline V lookup: CDR1 SGHDN, CDR2 FVKESK. V was clipped by 7 bases and J by 3 bases, with 12 bases between them.

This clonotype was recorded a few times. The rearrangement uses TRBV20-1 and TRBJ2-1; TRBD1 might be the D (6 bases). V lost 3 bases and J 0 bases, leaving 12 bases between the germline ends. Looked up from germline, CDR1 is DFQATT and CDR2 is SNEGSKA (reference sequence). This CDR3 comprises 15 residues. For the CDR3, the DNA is TGCAGTGCTAGGTCGGACAGCAACTCCTACAATGAGCAGTTCTTC. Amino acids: CSARSDSNSYNEQFF.

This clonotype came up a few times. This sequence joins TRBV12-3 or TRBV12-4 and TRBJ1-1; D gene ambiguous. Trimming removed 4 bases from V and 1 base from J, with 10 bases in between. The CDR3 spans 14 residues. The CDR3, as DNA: TGTGCCAGCAGTTCAGGTTGGCGGAACACTGAAGCTTTCTTT. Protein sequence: CASSSGWRNTEAFF.

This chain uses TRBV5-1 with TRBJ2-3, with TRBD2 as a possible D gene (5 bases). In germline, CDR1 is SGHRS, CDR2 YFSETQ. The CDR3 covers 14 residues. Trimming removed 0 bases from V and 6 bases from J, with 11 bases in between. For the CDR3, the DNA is TGCGCCAGCAGCTTGGTTCCTAGCATGGATACGCAGTATTTT. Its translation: CASSLVPSMDTQYF.

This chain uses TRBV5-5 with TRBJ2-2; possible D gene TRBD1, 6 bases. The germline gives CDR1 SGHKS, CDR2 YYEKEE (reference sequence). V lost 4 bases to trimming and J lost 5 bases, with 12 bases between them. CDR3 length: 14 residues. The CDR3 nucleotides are TGTGCCAGCAGCCGCAGGGGAGAAACCGGGGAGCTGTTTTTT. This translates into CASSRRGETGELFF.

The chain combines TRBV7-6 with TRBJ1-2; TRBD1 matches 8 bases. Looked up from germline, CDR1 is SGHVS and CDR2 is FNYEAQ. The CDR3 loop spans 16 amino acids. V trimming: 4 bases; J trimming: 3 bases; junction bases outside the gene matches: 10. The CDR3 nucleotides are TGTGCCAGCAGCTCCTTACAGGGGGAGTCAGACTATGGCTACACCTTC. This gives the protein CASSSLQGESDYGYTF. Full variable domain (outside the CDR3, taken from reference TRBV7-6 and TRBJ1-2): GAGVSQSPRYKVTKRGQDVALRCDPISGHVSLYWYRQALGQGPEFLTYFNYEAQQDKSGLPNDRFSAERPEGSISTLTIQRTEQRDSAMYRCASSSLQGESDYGYTFGSGTRLTVV.

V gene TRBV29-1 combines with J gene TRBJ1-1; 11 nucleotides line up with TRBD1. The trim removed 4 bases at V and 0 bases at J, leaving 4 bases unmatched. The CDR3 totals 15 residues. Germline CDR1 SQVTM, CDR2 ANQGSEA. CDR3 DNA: TGCAGCGTTGTTGGGACAGGGGGTTTGAACACTGAAGCTTTCTTT. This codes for CSVVGTGGLNTEAFF. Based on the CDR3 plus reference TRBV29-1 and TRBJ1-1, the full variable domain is SAVISQKPSRDICQRGTSLTIQCQVDSQVTMMFWYRQQPGQSLTLIATANQGSEATYESGFVIDKFPISRPNLTFSTLTVSNMSPEDSSIYLCSVVGTGGLNTEAFFGQGTRLTVV.

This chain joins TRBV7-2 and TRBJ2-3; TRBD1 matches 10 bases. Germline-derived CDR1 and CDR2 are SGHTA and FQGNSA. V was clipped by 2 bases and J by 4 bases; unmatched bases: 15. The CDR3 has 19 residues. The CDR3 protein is CASSLKRKVRDRGSDTQYF. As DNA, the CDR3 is TGTGCCAGCAGCTTAAAGAGAAAGGTCCGGGACAGGGGATCAGATACGCAGTATTTT.

CDR3 in DNA: TGCAGTGCCAGGTTGGGTTCAGCCTACGAGCAGTACTTC. Its translation is CSARLGSAYEQYF. The V gene is TRBV20-1, the J gene TRBJ2-7; D not resolved. Per the germline V gene, CDR1 is DFQATT and CDR2 is SNEGSKA (reference sequence). This CDR3 region has 13 residues. V was trimmed by 6 bases and J by 2 bases, leaving 14 bases between them.

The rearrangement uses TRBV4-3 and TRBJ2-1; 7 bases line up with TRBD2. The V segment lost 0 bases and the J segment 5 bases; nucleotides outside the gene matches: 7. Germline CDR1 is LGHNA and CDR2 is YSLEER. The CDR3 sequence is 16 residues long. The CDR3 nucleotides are TGCGCCAGCAGCCAAGACGGGACGGGAGGCCACAATGAGCAGTTCTTC. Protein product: CASSQDGTGGHNEQFF.

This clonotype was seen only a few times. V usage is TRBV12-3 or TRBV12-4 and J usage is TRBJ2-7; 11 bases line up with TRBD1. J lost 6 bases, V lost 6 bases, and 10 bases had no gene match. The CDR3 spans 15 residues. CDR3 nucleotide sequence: TGTGCCAGCAGAACTGGGGGGACAGGGGGTTCCGAGCAGTACTTC. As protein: CASRTGGTGGSEQYF.

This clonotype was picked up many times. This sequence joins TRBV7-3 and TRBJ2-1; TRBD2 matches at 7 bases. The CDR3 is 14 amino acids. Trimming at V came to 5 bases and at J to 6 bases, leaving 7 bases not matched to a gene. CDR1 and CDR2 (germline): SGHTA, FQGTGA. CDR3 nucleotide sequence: TGTGCCAGCAGCCCCCAGACTAGCTCCAATGAGCAGTTCTTC. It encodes CASSPQTSSNEQFF. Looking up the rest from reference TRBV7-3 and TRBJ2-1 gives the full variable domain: GAGVSQTPSNKVTEKGKYVELRCDPISGHTALYWYRQSLGQGPEFLIYFQGTGAADDSGLPNDRFFAVRPEGSVSTLKIQRTERGDSAVYLCASSPQTSSNEQFFGPGTRLTVL.